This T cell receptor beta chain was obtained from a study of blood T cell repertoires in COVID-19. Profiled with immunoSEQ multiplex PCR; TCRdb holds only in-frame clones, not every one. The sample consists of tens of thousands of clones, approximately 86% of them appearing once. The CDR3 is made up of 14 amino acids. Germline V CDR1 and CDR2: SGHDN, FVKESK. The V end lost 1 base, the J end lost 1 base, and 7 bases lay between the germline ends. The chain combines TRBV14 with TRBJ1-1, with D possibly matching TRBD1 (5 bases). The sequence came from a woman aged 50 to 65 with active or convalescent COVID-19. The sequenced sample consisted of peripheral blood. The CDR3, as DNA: TGTGCCAGCAGCCAAGTCACAGGGAACACTGAAGCTTTCTTT. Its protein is CASSQVTGNTEAFF.